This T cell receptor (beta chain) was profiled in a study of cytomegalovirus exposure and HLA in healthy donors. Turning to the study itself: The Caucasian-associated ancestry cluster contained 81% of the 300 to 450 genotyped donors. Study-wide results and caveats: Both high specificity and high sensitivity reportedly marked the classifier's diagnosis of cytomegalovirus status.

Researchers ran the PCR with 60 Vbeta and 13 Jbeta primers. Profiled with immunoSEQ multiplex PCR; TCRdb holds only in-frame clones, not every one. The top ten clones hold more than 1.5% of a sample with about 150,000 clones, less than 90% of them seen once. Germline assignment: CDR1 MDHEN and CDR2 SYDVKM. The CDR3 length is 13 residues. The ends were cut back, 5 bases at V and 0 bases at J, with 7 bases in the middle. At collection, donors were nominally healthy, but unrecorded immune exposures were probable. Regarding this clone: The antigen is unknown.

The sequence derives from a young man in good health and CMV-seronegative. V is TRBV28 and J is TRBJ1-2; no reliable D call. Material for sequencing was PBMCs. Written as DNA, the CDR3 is TGTGCCAGCAGTCGTACAGCTAACTATGGCTACACCTTC. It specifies CASSRTANYGYTF.